Presented here are 21 T cell receptor beta chains from one specimen sequenced in a study of T cell responses to AZD1222 COVID-19 vaccine. Sequencing was performed with immunoSEQ multiplex PCR; in TCRdb, only in-frame clones are kept and a portion is missing. The data contain approximately 75,000 clones, about 90% of them singletons. The sequencing used peripheral blood, collected 28 days after the second AZD1222 dose. All receptors come from an adult who received the AZD1222 COVID-19 vaccine.

This clone appeared once. The J gene is TRBJ2-7, the V gene TRBV28; TRBD2 might be the D (5 bases). The CDR3 spans 13 residues. Trimming left V 6 bases short and J 4 bases short, with 13 bases between. CDR1 is MDHEN, CDR2 SYDVKM, per germline. The chain's CDR3 is CASSLARWYEQYF. The CDR3 nucleotides read TGTGCCAGCAGCCTAGCCCGGTGGTACGAGCAGTACTTC.

The CDR3 spells CASSWTSGGTDTQYF. The CDR3 DNA reads as TGTGCCAGCAGCTGGACTAGCGGGGGCACAGATACGCAGTATTTT. The gene calls are TRBV11-1 and TRBJ2-3; 12 bases are a match to TRBD2. This CDR3 is built from 15 residues. The V and J ends lost 4 bases and 1 base, in that order; junction bases with no gene match: 0. Germline V lookup: CDR1 SGHAT, CDR2 FQDESV (reference sequence).

This chain joins TRBV29-1 and TRBJ1-1; D is undetermined. CDR1 is SQVTM and CDR2 is ANQGSEA in the germline V gene. CDR3 size: 12 residues. Trimming pared 6 bases from V and 8 bases from J, leaving 16 bases between. The DNA for the CDR3 is TGCAGCGTCCCAGGTCCGGGAAGGGAAGCTTTCTTT. Its protein is CSVPGPGREAFF.

This rearrangement joins TRBV12-3 or TRBV12-4 to TRBJ1-5, with D uncertain. The V end was cut by 7 bases, the J end by 6 bases, with 10 bases between. The CDR3 consists of 12 residues. CDR3 loop: CASTRLTQPQHF. CDR3 in DNA: TGTGCCAGCACCCGACTTACTCAGCCCCAGCATTTT.

The gene calls are TRBV28 and TRBJ1-2; 7 bases are shared with TRBD1. This CDR3 is built from 15 residues. The germline V gene encodes CDR1 MDHEN and CDR2 SYDVKM. With 3 bases clipped from V and 4 bases from J, the junction kept 8 bases outside the gene matches. This CDR3 reads CASSLAYRGGYGYTF. DNA for the CDR3: TGTGCCAGCAGTTTGGCCTACAGGGGTGGCTATGGCTACACCTTC.

The rearrangement links TRBV28 to TRBJ1-2; no reliable D call. V was cut by 4 bases and J by 6 bases, with 9 bases left in between. This CDR3 spans 12 amino acids. Germline CDR1 reads MDHEN; CDR2 reads SYDVKM. CDR3 DNA sequence: TGTGCCAGCAGTTACGACACCGATGGCTACACCTTC. Translating gives CASSYDTDGYTF.

The CDR3 DNA follows: TGTGCCAGCAGCTCGGACAGGGCGGACGAGCAGTACTTC. It translates to CASSSDRADEQYF. The chain has TRBV7-3 and TRBJ2-7, with 8 bases lining up with TRBD1. Germline assignment: CDR1 SGHTA and CDR2 FQGTGA. This CDR3 is 13 amino acids long. The J segment lost 5 bases and the V segment lost 4 bases, leaving 4 bases of the junction unmatched.

The table lists this clone with a count of one. This sequence joins TRBV19 and TRBJ2-7; no firm D call. The CDR3 has 12 amino acids. CDR1 is LNHDA and CDR2 is SQIVND in the germline V gene (reference sequence). The V end lost 4 bases, the J end lost 4 bases, and 8 bases lay between the germline ends. The CDR3 sequence is CASSNRRYEQYF. The DNA for the CDR3 is TGTGCCAGTAGTAATAGGCGATACGAGCAGTACTTC.

This chain connects TRBV7-2 to TRBJ1-3; D remains unclear. This CDR3 has 13 residues. The V end lost 4 bases, the J end lost 0 bases, and 4 bases lay between the germline ends. The germline CDR1 and CDR2 sequences are SGHTA and FQGNSA. CDR3 coding DNA: TGTGCCAGCAGCTACGTCTCTGGAAACACCATATATTTT. It translates to CASSYVSGNTIYF.

This clone has only a few counts. The CDR3 DNA is TGCGCCAGCTGTGACAGCAACAATGAGCAGTTCTTC. Its protein is CASCDSNNEQFF. This chain links TRBV4-1 with TRBJ2-1; tentatively, D is TRBD1 (5 bases). Germline assignment: CDR1 MGHRA and CDR2 YSYEKL. V was cut by 8 bases and J by 5 bases, with 10 bases left in between. This CDR3 contains 12 residues.

The V call is TRBV14, the J call TRBJ1-1, with 7 bases fitting TRBD1. From germline, CDR1 is SGHDN and CDR2 FVKESK. The CDR3 totals 15 residues. Trimming removed 4 bases from V and 4 bases from J; junction bases left unmatched: 9. Written as DNA, the CDR3 is TGTGCCAGCAGCCCGGGGAACAGGGGTAGCACTGAAGCTTTCTTT. This codes for CASSPGNRGSTEAFF. Supplemented by reference TRBV14 and TRBJ1-1, the full variable domain reads EAGVTQFPSHSVIEKGQTVTLRCDPISGHDNLYWYRRVMGKEIKFLLHFVKESKQDESGMPNNRFLAERTGGTYSTLKVQPAELEDSGVYFCASSPGNRGSTEAFFGQGTRLTVV.

The rearrangement links TRBV3-1 (or the pseudogene TRBV3-2) to TRBJ2-1, with D maybe TRBD2 (7 bases). Trimming removed 0 bases from V and 2 bases from J, with 8 bases in between. This CDR3 has 15 residues. Germline V CDR1 and CDR2: LGHDT, YNNKEL (reference sequence). The chain's CDR3 is CASSQEGGAYNEQFF. The CDR3 region has the DNA TGTGCCAGCAGCCAAGAAGGGGGGGCCTACAATGAGCAGTTCTTC.

Written as DNA, the CDR3 is TGCGCCAGCAGCCAAGGGATCTTGAACACTGAAGCTTTCTTT. Translating gives CASSQGILNTEAFF. The chain employs TRBV4-1 and TRBJ1-1; no definite D call. The V gene's germline CDR1 is MGHRA and CDR2 YSYEKL. The CDR3 is 14 amino acids. Trimming shortened V by 1 base and J by 0 bases, and 6 bases separated the two germline ends.

The V gene is TRBV6-1, the J gene TRBJ2-7; no clear D gene. Per germline, CDR1 MNHNS and CDR2 SASEGT. The V and J ends lost 1 base and 2 bases respectively, with 9 bases between them. This CDR3 comprises 14 residues. The CDR3 reads CASSEGVPPYEQYF. The CDR3 bases are TGTGCCAGCAGTGAAGGAGTTCCCCCCTACGAGCAGTACTTC.

DNA of the CDR3: TGTGCCAGCAGCCCCGGACAGGGCTCCTACGAGCAGTACTTC. It encodes CASSPGQGSYEQYF. This chain joins TRBV11-2 and TRBJ2-7; 8 positions agree with TRBD1. The junction had 3 bases not matched to a gene; V was cut back by 5 bases and J by 0 bases. This CDR3 has 14 amino acids. Germline V CDR1 and CDR2: SGHAT, FQNNGV.

This clone came up a few times. The gene calls are TRBV6-6 and TRBJ1-3, with D possibly being TRBD1 (6 bases). The CDR3 is 16 residues long. The germline V gene has CDR1 MNHNY and CDR2 SVGAGI (reference sequence). V was clipped by 3 bases and J by 4 bases, with 16 bases between them. For the CDR3, the DNA is TGTGCCAGCAGTTATAACAGGACCAGGGGAGGAAACACCATATATTTT. Protein sequence: CASSYNRTRGGNTIYF.

The rearrangement uses TRBV18 and TRBJ2-3; D is unresolved. Germline CDR1 reads KGHSH; CDR2 reads LQKENI. Trimming took 4 bases from V and 2 from J, leaving 16 bases between them. This CDR3 comprises 16 residues. CDR3 region: CASSLNVQRVTDTQYF. Written as DNA, the CDR3 is TGTGCCAGCTCACTAAACGTACAGCGAGTCACAGATACGCAGTATTTT.

The chain combines TRBV12-3 or TRBV12-4 with TRBJ1-2; no firm D call. There are 12 residues in the CDR3. The V gene lost 4 bases and the J gene lost 3 bases, with 6 bases spanning the gap. CDR3 sequence: CASSSGYYGYTF. Written as DNA, the CDR3 is TGTGCCAGCAGTTCAGGATACTATGGCTACACCTTC.

This chain uses TRBV5-1 with TRBJ2-7; 11 bases map to TRBD2. This CDR3 contains 16 residues. Trimming at V came to 0 bases and at J to 2 bases, leaving 4 bases not matched to a gene. Germline CDR1 is SGHRS and CDR2 is YFSETQ. The CDR3 DNA is TGCGCCAGCAGCTTGGTTATAGCGGGGGGGCCCTACGAGCAGTACTTC. The encoded protein is CASSLVIAGGPYEQYF.

V gene TRBV28 combines with J gene TRBJ1-6; D may be TRBD1 (6 bases). With 4 bases removed from V and 7 bases from J, the gap between germline ends came to 14 bases. This CDR3 region has 15 residues. Germline assignment: CDR1 MDHEN and CDR2 SYDVKM. The CDR3 is CASSSVSGGNSPLHF. The CDR3 DNA sequence: TGTGCCAGCAGTTCCGTGAGTGGGGGCAATTCACCCCTCCACTTT.

The chain uses TRBV9 and TRBJ1-2; possible D gene TRBD1, 5 bases. The CDR3 spans 17 residues. The germline V gene has CDR1 SGDLS and CDR2 YYNGEE. Trimming removed 4 bases at V and 4 bases at J, with 23 bases between. Here the CDR3 DNA reads TGTGCCAGCAGCAGTGGGACGAGGGACTTAGTACTCTATGGCTACACCTTC. It is translated as CASSSGTRDLVLYGYTF.